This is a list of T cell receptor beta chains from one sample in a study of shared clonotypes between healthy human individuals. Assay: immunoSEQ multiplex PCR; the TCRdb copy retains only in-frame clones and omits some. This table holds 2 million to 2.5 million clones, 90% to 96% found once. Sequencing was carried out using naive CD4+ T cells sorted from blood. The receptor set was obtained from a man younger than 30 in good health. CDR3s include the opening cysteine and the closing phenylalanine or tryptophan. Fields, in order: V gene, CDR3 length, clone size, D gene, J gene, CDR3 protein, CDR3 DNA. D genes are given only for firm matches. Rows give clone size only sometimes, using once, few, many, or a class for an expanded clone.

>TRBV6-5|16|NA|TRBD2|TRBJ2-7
CASSYSSLAGAYEQYF
TGTGCCAGCAGTTACTCCTCCCTAGCGGGAGCCTACGAGCAGTACTTC
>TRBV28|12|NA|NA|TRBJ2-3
CATLLTTDTQYF
TGTGCCACCTTACTTACCACAGATACGCAGTATTTT
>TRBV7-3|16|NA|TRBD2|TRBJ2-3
CASSSGLAGGADTQYF
TGTGCCAGCAGCTCGGGACTAGCGGGGGGTGCGGATACGCAGTATTTT
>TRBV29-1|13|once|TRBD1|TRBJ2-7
CSVEGTGPYEQYF
TGCAGCGTTGAAGGGACAGGTCCCTACGAGCAGTACTTC
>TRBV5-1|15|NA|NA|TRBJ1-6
CASSLSGAKDSPLHF
TGCGCCAGCAGCTTGTCTGGGGCAAAGGACTCACCCCTCCACTTT
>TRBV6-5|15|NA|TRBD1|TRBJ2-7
CASSPLGTGRYEQYF
TGTGCCAGCAGCCCTCTCGGGACAGGGCGCTACGAGCAGTACTTC
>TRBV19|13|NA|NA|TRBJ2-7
CASSIARTYEQYF
TGTGCCAGTAGTATAGCCAGAACCTACGAGCAGTACTTC
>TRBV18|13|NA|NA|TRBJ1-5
CASSRQGDQPQHF
TGTGCCAGCTCCCGGCAGGGAGATCAGCCCCAGCATTTT
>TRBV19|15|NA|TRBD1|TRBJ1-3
CASSFRDRAGNTIYF
TGTGCCAGTAGTTTCCGGGACAGGGCTGGAAACACCATATATTTT
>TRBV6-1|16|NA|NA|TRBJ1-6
CASSEWVPANNSPLHF
TGTGCCAGCAGTGAATGGGTTCCAGCAAATAATTCACCCCTCCACTTT
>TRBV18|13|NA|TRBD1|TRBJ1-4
CASSPTGNEKLFF
TGTGCCAGCTCACCGACAGGGAATGAAAAACTGTTTTTT
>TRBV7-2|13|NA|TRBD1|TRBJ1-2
CASSLGTGVGYTF
TGTGCCAGCAGCTTAGGGACAGGGGTTGGCTACACCTTC
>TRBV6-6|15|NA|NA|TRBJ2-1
CASSSGEVPYNEQFF
TGTGCCAGCAGTTCCGGGGAAGTTCCCTACAATGAGCAGTTCTTC
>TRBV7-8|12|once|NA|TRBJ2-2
CASSSLAGELFF
TGTGCCAGCAGCTCACTGGCCGGGGAGCTGTTTTTT
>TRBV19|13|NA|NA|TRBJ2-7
CASSIRVSYEQYF
TGTGCCAGTAGTATTCGGGTCTCCTACGAGCAGTACTTC
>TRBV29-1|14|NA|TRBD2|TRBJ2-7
CSVVGRGGSYEQYF
TGCAGCGTTGTTGGGCGGGGGGGTTCCTACGAGCAGTACTTC
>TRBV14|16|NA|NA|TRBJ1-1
CASSPAGASWNTEAFF
TGTGCCAGCAGCCCAGCAGGGGCCTCTTGGAACACTGAAGCTTTCTTT
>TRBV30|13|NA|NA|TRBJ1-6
CACADTNSSPLHF
TGTGCCTGCGCGGACACTAACTCTTCACCCCTCCACTTT
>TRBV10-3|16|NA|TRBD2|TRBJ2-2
CAISDSAGGRAGELFF
TGTGCCATCAGTGACTCGGCGGGAGGGCGTGCCGGGGAGCTGTTTTTT
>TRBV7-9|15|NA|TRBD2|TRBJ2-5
CASSLRGAGQETQYF
TGTGCCAGCAGCCTCCGTGGAGCGGGACAAGAGACCCAGTACTTC
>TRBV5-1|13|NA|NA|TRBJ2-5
CASSLEAEETQYF
TGCGCCAGCAGCTTGGAGGCAGAAGAGACCCAGTACTTC
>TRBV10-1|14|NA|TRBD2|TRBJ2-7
CASSRLAGVGEQYF
TGCGCCAGTTCGCGGCTAGCGGGAGTAGGCGAGCAGTACTTC
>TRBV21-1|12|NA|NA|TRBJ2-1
CASRTRGQLQFF
TGTGCCAGCAGGACACGCGGACAGTTGCAGTTCTTC
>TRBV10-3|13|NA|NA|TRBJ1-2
CAISEYDTNGYTF
TGTGCCATCAGTGAGTACGATACTAATGGCTACACCTTC
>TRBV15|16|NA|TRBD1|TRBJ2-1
CATSPRRGQGQNEQFF
TGTGCCACCAGCCCCCGGAGGGGACAGGGGCAGAATGAGCAGTTCTTC
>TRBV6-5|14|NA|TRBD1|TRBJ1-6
CASSPTGDHSPLHF
TGTGCCAGCAGCCCGACAGGGGATCATTCACCCCTCCACTTT
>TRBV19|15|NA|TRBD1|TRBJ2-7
CASSPMGQGPYEQYF
TGTGCCAGTAGTCCTATGGGACAGGGGCCCTACGAGCAGTACTTC
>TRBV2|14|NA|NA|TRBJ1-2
CASSEAALLYGYTF
TGTGCCAGCAGTGAAGCGGCCCTCCTATATGGCTACACCTTC
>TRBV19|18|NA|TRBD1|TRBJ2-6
CASTHQDRGPPGANVLTF
TGTGCCAGTACCCATCAGGACAGGGGACCACCTGGGGCCAACGTCCTGACTTTC
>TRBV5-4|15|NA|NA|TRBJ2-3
CASRGDLSSTDTQYF
TGTGCCAGCAGGGGGGACTTGTCTAGCACAGATACGCAGTATTTT
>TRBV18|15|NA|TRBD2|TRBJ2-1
CASSPPSGGGNEQFF
TGTGCCAGCTCACCACCGTCGGGAGGGGGCAATGAGCAGTTCTTC
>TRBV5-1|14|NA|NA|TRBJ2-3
CASSLAPRTDTQYF
TGCGCCAGCAGCTTGGCCCCCCGCACAGATACGCAGTATTTT
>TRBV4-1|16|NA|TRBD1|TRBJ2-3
CASSDAGTGNTDTQYF
TGCGCCAGCAGCGACGCCGGGACAGGGAACACAGATACGCAGTATTTT
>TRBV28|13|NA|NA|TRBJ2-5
CASSLGGQETQYF
TGTGCCAGCAGTTTGGGGGGACAAGAGACCCAGTACTTC
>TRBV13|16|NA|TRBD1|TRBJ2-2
CASSSPGTAETGELFF
TGTGCCAGCAGCTCTCCCGGGACAGCGGAGACCGGGGAGCTGTTTTTT